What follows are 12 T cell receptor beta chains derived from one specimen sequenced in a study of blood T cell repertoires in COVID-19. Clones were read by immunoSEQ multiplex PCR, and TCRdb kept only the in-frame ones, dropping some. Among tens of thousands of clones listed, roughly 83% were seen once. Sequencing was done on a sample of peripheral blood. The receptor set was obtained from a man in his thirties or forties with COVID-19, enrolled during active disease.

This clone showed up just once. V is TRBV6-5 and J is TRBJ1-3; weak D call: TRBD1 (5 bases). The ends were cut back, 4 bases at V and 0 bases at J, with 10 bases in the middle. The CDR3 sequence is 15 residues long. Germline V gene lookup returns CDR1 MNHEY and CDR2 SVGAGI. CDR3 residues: CASSSRQISGNTIYF. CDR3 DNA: TGTGCCAGCAGTTCAAGACAGATCTCTGGAAACACCATATATTTT.

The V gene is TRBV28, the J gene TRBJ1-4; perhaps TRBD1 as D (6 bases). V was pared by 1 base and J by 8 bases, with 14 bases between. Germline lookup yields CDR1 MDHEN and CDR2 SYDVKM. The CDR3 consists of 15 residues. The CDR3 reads CASSLLGRGGEKLFF. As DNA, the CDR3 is TGTGCCAGCAGTTTATTGGGCAGGGGCGGAGAAAAACTGTTTTTT.

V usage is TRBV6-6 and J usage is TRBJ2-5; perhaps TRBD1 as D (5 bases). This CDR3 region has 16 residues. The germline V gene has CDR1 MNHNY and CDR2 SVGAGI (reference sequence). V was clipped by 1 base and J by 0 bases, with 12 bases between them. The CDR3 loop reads CASSYFQEQDQETQYF. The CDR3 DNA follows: TGTGCCAGCAGTTACTTTCAAGAACAGGACCAAGAGACCCAGTACTTC.

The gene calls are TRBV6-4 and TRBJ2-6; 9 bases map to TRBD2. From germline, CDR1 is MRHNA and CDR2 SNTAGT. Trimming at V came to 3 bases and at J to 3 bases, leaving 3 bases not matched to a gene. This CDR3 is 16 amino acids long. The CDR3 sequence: CASSDSGSFGANVLTF. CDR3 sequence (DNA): TGTGCCAGCAGTGATAGCGGGAGTTTTGGGGCCAACGTCCTGACTTTC.

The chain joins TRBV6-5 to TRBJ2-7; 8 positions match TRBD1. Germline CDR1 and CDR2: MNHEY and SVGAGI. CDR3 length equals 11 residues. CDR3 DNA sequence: TGTGCTTGCAGGGGGCCCTACGAGCAGTACTTC. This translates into CACRGPYEQYF.

CDR3 sequence: CAWRPKGRGGADSPLHF. DNA of the CDR3: TGTGCCTGGAGACCAAAAGGTCGGGGGGGTGCGGATTCACCCCTCCACTTT. The chain carries TRBV30 and TRBJ1-6, with D tentatively TRBD1 (5 bases). The germline CDR1 and CDR2 sequences are GTSNPN and SVGIG (reference sequence). This CDR3 is 17 amino acids long. Between the trimmed V and J ends, which lost 3 bases and 8 bases, there was a span of 23 bases.

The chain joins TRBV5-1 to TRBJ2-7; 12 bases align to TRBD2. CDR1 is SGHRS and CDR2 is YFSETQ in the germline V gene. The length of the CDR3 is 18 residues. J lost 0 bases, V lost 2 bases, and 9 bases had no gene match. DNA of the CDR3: TGCGCCAGCAGCTTCGTCCCTAGCGGGAGGGCCATCTCCTACGAGCAGTACTTC. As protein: CASSFVPSGRAISYEQYF.

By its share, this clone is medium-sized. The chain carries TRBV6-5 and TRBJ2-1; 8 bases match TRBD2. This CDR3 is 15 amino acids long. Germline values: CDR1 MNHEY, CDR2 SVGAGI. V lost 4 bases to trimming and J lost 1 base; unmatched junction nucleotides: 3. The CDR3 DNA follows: TGTGCCAGCAGTTCACTAGCGGTTTCCTACAATGAGCAGTTCTTC. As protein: CASSSLAVSYNEQFF.

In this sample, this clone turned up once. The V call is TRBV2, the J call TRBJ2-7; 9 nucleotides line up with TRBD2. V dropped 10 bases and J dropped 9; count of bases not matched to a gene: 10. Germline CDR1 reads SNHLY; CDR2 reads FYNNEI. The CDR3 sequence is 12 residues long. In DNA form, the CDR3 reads TGTGCCAACGGGGCTAGCGGGGTAGGGCAGTACTTC. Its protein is CANGASGVGQYF.

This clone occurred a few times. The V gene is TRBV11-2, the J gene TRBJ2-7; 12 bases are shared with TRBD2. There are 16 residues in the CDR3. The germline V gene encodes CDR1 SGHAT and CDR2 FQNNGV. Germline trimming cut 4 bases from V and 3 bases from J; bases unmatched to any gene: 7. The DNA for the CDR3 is TGTGCCAGCAGCTCCAGACTAGCGGGAGAGTTCTACGAGCAGTACTTC. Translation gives CASSSRLAGEFYEQYF. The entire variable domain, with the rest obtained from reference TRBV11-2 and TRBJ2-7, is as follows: EAGVAQSPRYKIIEKRQSVAFWCNPISGHATLYWYQQILGQGPKLLIQFQNNGVVDDSQLPKDRFSAERLKGVDSTLKIQPAKLEDSAVYLCASSSRLAGEFYEQYFGPGTRLTVT.

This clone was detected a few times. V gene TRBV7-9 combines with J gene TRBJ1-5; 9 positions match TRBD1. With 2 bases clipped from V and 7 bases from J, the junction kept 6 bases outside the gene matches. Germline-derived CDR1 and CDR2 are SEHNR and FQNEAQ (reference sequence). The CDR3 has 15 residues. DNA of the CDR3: TGTGCCAGCAGCTTAACAGGGGGCGGGGAGCAGCCCCAGCATTTT. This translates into CASSLTGGGEQPQHF.

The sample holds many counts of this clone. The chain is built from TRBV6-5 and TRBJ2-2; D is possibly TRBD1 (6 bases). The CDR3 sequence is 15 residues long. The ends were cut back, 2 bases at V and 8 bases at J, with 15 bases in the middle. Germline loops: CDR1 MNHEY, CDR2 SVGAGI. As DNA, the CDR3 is TGTGCCAGCAGTTACAGCCAGGGGATGGATGGGGAGCTGTTTTTT. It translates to CASSYSQGMDGELFF.